This T cell receptor beta chain was recorded in a study of cytomegalovirus exposure and HLA in healthy donors. V gave up 4 bases and J gave up 5 bases; unmatched junction bases: 7. The CDR3 totals 15 residues. Germline V gene sequence: CDR1 SGHDT, CDR2 YYEEEE. Overall study findings and caveats: A missense DCLRE1C variant was associated with V- and J-gene trimming of TCR beta chains in a later analysis, and an independent cohort replicated the association. Most subjects' HLA-A and HLA-B alleles were reportedly predicted from TCR beta sequences. According to an earlier analysis, most TCR beta V segments yielded productive rearrangements about 90% or about 30% of the time.

13 Jbeta primers and 60 Vbeta primers were used for the PCR. Libraries were prepared by immunoSEQ multiplex PCR; TCRdb keeps only in-frame clonotypes and omits some of them. The sample includes approximately 120,000 clones, around 80% of them seen just once. As for this clone: As yet, its antigen is unknown.

This clonotype was sampled from a woman aged 25 to 45 in good health and CMV-seronegative. The sequenced sample was PBMCs. The rearrangement links TRBV5-6 to TRBJ2-5, with 11 positions matching TRBD1. CDR3 loop: CASSMAGTGGETQYF. In DNA form, the CDR3 reads TGTGCCAGCAGCATGGCCGGGACAGGGGGGGAGACCCAGTACTTC.